Below, 20 T cell receptor beta chains from the same sample are listed, as sequenced in a study of blood T cells in healthy people across ages. A J-beta primer mix and a sample-barcoded 5' primer were used in a second PCR of roughly 7 to 12 cycles. TCRdb recomputed calls from the 5' RACE reads with MiXCR, one row per CDR3 protein. Among 600,000 to 850,000 distinct CDR3 sequences, 25% were seen once, and the ten largest hold under 10%. A further study also used this sample, focusing on T cells of mothers and their children.

The sequenced material came from blood. Source of these receptors: a boy aged 5-17 years in good health.

The chain has TRBV6-2 or TRBV6-3 and TRBJ2-1, with D tentatively TRBD2 (5 bases). Trimming pared 7 bases from V and 6 bases from J, leaving 16 bases between. The CDR3 has 14 amino acids. Germline CDR1 reads MNHEY; CDR2 reads SVGEGT. CDR3 amino acids: CASMLRAAANEQFF. CDR3 nucleotides: TGTGCCAGCATGCTTCGAGCAGCGGCCAATGAGCAGTTCTTC.

This clonotype has ten or more counts. The genes are TRBV5-1 and TRBJ2-1; TRBD2 might be the D (6 bases). In germline, CDR1 is SGHRS, CDR2 YFSETQ. V lost 4 bases, J lost 5 bases, and 10 bases lay in between. The CDR3 is made up of 13 amino acids. The CDR3 protein is CASSLSGNNEQFF. The CDR3 DNA reads as TGCGCCAGCAGCCTTAGCGGTAACAATGAGCAGTTCTTC.

The rearrangement links TRBV4-3 to TRBJ2-1; 13 nucleotides agree with TRBD2. The CDR3 extends over 20 amino acids. J was trimmed by 8 bases and V by 2 bases; bases with no gene match: 18. Germline V CDR1 and CDR2: LGHNA, YSLEER. The CDR3 DNA sequence: TGCGCCAGCAGCCAACATACCATAACTAGCGGGGGGGTCATCAACCATGAGCAGTTCTTC. Residues: CASSQHTITSGGVINHEQFF.

This clonotype was recorded a few times. The chain has TRBV3-1 and TRBJ2-1, with 7 bases aligning to TRBD1. CDR1 LGHDT and CDR2 YNNKEL come from the germline V gene (reference sequence). The CDR3 runs to 14 residues. V was pared by 0 bases and J by 7 bases, with 3 bases of the junction left unmatched. The CDR3 loop reads CASSQEGGLNEQFF. The CDR3 coding sequence is TGTGCCAGCAGCCAAGAAGGGGGCCTTAATGAGCAGTTCTTC.

Comment on this clonotype: A junction end diverges from the germline sequence, so it may reflect a read error. The rearrangement uses TRBV7-7 and TRBJ2-3; 13 bases map to TRBD2. CDR1 is SSHAT, CDR2 FNYEAQ, per germline (reference sequence). CDR3 length: 16 residues. The CDR3 loop reads CASSRTSGGPTDTQYF. CDR3 DNA: TGTGCTAGCAGCCGGACTAGCGGGGGACCCACAGATACGCAGTATTTT.

The chain carries TRBV20-1 and TRBJ2-7; unclear D gene. The CDR3 is 13 residues long. The V end lost 3 bases, the J end lost 0 bases, and 9 bases lay between the germline ends. Germline assignment: CDR1 DFQATT and CDR2 SNEGSKA (reference sequence). The CDR3 region is CSASSLNSYEQYF. CDR3 DNA sequence: TGCAGTGCTAGTTCCCTAAACTCCTACGAGCAGTACTTC.

The chain recombines TRBV11-3 with TRBJ2-1, with 15 bases that match TRBD2. The V segment lost 2 bases and the J segment 9 bases; nucleotides outside the gene matches: 5. The length of the CDR3 is 16 residues. Per the germline V gene, CDR1 is SGHNT and CDR2 is YENEEA. The CDR3, as DNA: TGTGCCAGCAGCTTAATGGGACTAGCGGGGGGCAGTGAGCAGTTCTTC. Translating gives CASSLMGLAGGSEQFF.

The chain couples TRBV6-1 to TRBJ1-5; 8 nucleotides align to TRBD1. Germline V gene data show CDR1 as MNHNS and CDR2 as SASEGT. CDR3 length equals 17 residues. The V segment lost 7 bases and the J segment 2 bases; nucleotides outside the gene matches: 13. The CDR3 DNA sequence: TGTGCCAGCATGCCCGGACAGGGACAAAAGGGCAATCAGCCCCAGCATTTT. Amino acid sequence: CASMPGQGQKGNQPQHF.

The chain recombines TRBV24-1 with TRBJ2-1, with D maybe TRBD2 (5 bases). The ends were cut back, 8 bases at V and 9 bases at J, with 10 bases in the middle. Germline CDR1 and CDR2: KGHDR and SFDVKD. The CDR3 totals 11 residues. The DNA for the CDR3 is TGTGCCACCAAAAGAGCGGCTGAGCAGTTCTTC. Encoded protein: CATKRAAEQFF.

The chain couples TRBV5-1 to TRBJ2-5; D call uncertain. Germline CDR1 SGHRS, CDR2 YFSETQ. The V gene lost 2 bases and the J gene lost 1 base, with 6 bases spanning the gap. The CDR3 runs 13 residues. The DNA of the CDR3 is TGCGCCAGCAGCTTTGAAGCCCAAGAGACCCAGTACTTC. It translates to CASSFEAQETQYF.

The chain links TRBV4-1 to TRBJ2-3, with 9 nucleotides matching TRBD2. The V gene end was trimmed by 0 bases and the J gene end by 1 base; junction bases not matched to a gene: 5. The germline V gene encodes CDR1 MGHRA and CDR2 YSYEKL. CDR3 length equals 17 residues. The CDR3 nucleotides are TGCGCCAGCAGCCAAGAAGGGCTAGCGGGGCGCACAGATACGCAGTATTTT. Protein: CASSQEGLAGRTDTQYF.

This clonotype was recorded only once. This chain uses TRBV28 with TRBJ1-4; possibly TRBD1 for D (6 bases). In germline, CDR1 is MDHEN, CDR2 SYDVKM. The CDR3 length is 14 residues. Trimming shortened V by 5 bases and J by 5 bases, and 12 bases separated the two germline ends. CDR3 in amino acids: CASSPGRGNEKLFF. CDR3 bases: TGTGCCAGCAGTCCAGGGAGGGGGAATGAAAAACTGTTTTTT.

This chain uses TRBV7-8 with TRBJ2-5; D is perhaps TRBD2 (5 bases). V shed 2 bases and J shed 6 bases, with 25 bases lying between them. This CDR3 region has 18 residues. Per germline, CDR1 SGHVS and CDR2 FQNEAQ. The CDR3 reads CASSLKRAGRQEEKTQYF. The DNA for the CDR3 is TGTGCCAGCAGCTTAAAGAGGGCGGGCCGGCAGGAGGAGAAGACCCAGTACTTC.

About this clonotype: The junction does not match germline at one end; this may be a read error. V and J are TRBV7-7 and TRBJ2-1; TRBD2 agrees at 8 bases. The germline CDR1 and CDR2 sequences are SSHAT and FNYEAQ (reference sequence). The CDR3 is 18 amino acids. CDR3 protein: CASSLAGFESNPYNEQFF. The CDR3 DNA is TGTGCTAGCAGCTTAGCGGGATTTGAGTCCAACCCCTACAATGAGCAGTTCTTC.

As for this clonotype: The germline gene is not matched at one end of the junction; a read error may be the cause. The chain has TRBV18 and TRBJ2-5; either TRBD1 or TRBD2 may fit D (5 bases each). From germline, CDR1 is KGHSH and CDR2 LQKENI. The length of the CDR3 is 12 residues. As DNA, the CDR3 is TGTGCTAGCTCACCAGGGACCTGGGACCAGTACTTC. Translated: CASSPGTWDQYF.

In this sample, this clonotype turned up a few times. The J gene is TRBJ1-1, the V gene TRBV5-1; D call uncertain. This CDR3 contains 16 residues. Germline values: CDR1 SGHRS, CDR2 YFSETQ. Trimming took off 2 bases at V and 6 bases at J, with 20 bases between the two ends. The CDR3 nucleotides read TGCGCCAGCAGCTTTTCTCGACAAGGCGGCGGGCCTGAAGCTTTCTTT. This gives the protein CASSFSRQGGGPEAFF.

This clonotype was seen only a few times. The chain has TRBV28 and TRBJ1-2, with no clear D. The CDR3 is made up of 12 amino acids. The V gene lost 6 bases and the J gene lost 2 bases, with 7 bases spanning the gap. CDR1 and CDR2 (germline): MDHEN, SYDVKM. The CDR3 sequence: CASRASNYGYTF. Here the CDR3 DNA reads TGTGCCAGCAGGGCTTCGAACTATGGCTACACCTTC.

The rearrangement links TRBV14 to TRBJ1-1, with 7 bases lining up with TRBD1. Germline V gene sequence: CDR1 SGHDN, CDR2 FVKESK. V was clipped by 4 bases and J by 1 base; unmatched bases: 9. There are 16 residues in the CDR3. The chain's CDR3 is CASSPYLDRTNTEAFF. The CDR3 DNA is TGTGCCAGCAGCCCGTATTTGGACAGGACGAACACTGAAGCTTTCTTT. The complete variable domain, with remaining parts taken from reference TRBV14 and TRBJ1-1, reads EAGVTQFPSHSVIEKGQTVTLRCDPISGHDNLYWYRRVMGKEIKFLLHFVKESKQDESGMPNNRFLAERTGGTYSTLKVQPAELEDSGVYFCASSPYLDRTNTEAFFGQGTRLTVV.

This chain links TRBV28 with TRBJ2-7; D may match TRBD1 or TRBD2 (5 bases each). CDR1 is MDHEN and CDR2 is SYDVKM in the germline V gene. The CDR3 runs to 13 residues. Trimming took off 6 bases at V and 7 bases at J, with 16 bases between the two ends. In DNA form, the CDR3 reads TGTGCCAGCAGGACCGGGACGTCGTTTGAGCAGTACTTC. It translates to CASRTGTSFEQYF.

This clonotype was picked up many times. This chain uses TRBV5-1 with TRBJ2-1; 8 nucleotides agree with TRBD1. Germline-derived CDR1 and CDR2 are SGHRS and YFSETQ. Germline trimming cut 5 bases from V and 0 bases from J; bases unmatched to any gene: 4. The CDR3 covers 15 residues. This CDR3 reads CASSRDRSSYNEQFF. As DNA, the CDR3 is TGCGCCAGCAGTAGGGACAGGAGCTCCTACAATGAGCAGTTCTTC.